This T cell receptor beta chain stems from a study of blood T cell repertoires in COVID-19. On the study more broadly: PBMCs, B-cell-depleted T cells, or T cells provided the cDNA or gDNA that made up the material.

As regards this clone: A read error may produce the germline difference seen at one junction end.

CDR1 LNHDA and CDR2 SQIVND come from the germline V gene (reference sequence). The CDR3 runs 15 residues. In the original processing: Reference gene primers were amplified, and this amplification served to estimate nucleated cell counts. Sequencing was performed with immunoSEQ multiplex PCR; in TCRdb, only in-frame clones are kept and a portion is missing. V and J calls and clone size come straight from that table; D and trimming were deduced from the DNA. The sample has about 230,000 clones, roughly 83% seen once; the top ten hold roughly 7.4%. The sample consisted of peripheral blood. The V call is TRBV19, the J call TRBJ1-1; TRBD1 matches at 8 bases. The receptor was isolated from a woman aged 50 to 60 with acute or convalescent COVID-19. This CDR3 is CASSHDRTGRTGAFF. The CDR3 region has the DNA TGTGCCAGTAGCCACGACCGGACAGGGAGGACTGGAGCTTTCTTT.